This T cell receptor (beta chain) comes out of a study of blood T cell repertoires in COVID-19. The overall study: Samples representing acute and convalescent COVID-19 were sourced from the United States, Italy and Spain.

Profiling relied on immunoSEQ multiplex PCR, and the TCRdb table lists in-frame clones only, not all of them. Among hundreds of thousands of clones listed, more than 75% were seen once. V was clipped by 3 bases and J by 4 bases; unmatched bases: 7. The V gene's germline CDR1 is KGHSH and CDR2 LQKENI. This CDR3 has 16 amino acids. The V and J genes are TRBV18 and TRBJ2-1; 9 nucleotides match TRBD1. This TCR derives from a woman aged 45-60 years with COVID-19, enrolled during active disease. Source material: peripheral blood. The CDR3 DNA reads TGTGCCAGCTCACCCGGCGACAGGGGGGCTTACAATGAGCAGTTCTTC. It codes for CASSPGDRGAYNEQFF.